The 14 T cell receptor beta chains reported below all come from one sample, sequenced in a study of T cells in Graves' hyperthyroidism and ophthalmopathy. RNA transcripts gave rise to amplified TCR beta CDR3 regions. A set of HTBI primers served as the primers for a first-round RT-PCR of the TCR CDR3. In TCRdb, the multiplex PCR reads were re-called with MiXCR into one record per CDR3 protein. The sample records approximately 500,000 distinct CDR3 sequences, just over 45% being singletons. Source material: peripheral blood or thyroid tissue (not recorded which). These receptors originate from a woman younger than 30 with Graves' hyperthyroidism.

A few counts support this clonotype. This chain connects TRBV7-6 to TRBJ2-7, with D maybe TRBD1 (6 bases). V shed 6 bases and J shed 6 bases, with 9 bases lying between them. The CDR3 length is 11 residues. Looked up from germline, CDR1 is SGHVS and CDR2 is FNYEAQ. Here the CDR3 reads CASSRGFEQYF. CDR3 nucleotides: TGTGCCAGCAGTAGGGGGTTCGAGCAGTACTTC. Combining the CDR3 with reference TRBV7-6 and TRBJ2-7 gives the whole variable domain GAGVSQSPRYKVTKRGQDVALRCDPISGHVSLYWYRQALGQGPEFLTYFNYEAQQDKSGLPNDRFSAERPEGSISTLTIQRTEQRDSAMYRCASSRGFEQYFGPGTRLTVT.

This chain uses TRBV15 with TRBJ1-2; a weak D match, TRBD1 (6 bases). The V gene lost 5 bases and the J gene lost 6 bases, with 22 bases spanning the gap. The CDR3 is 16 residues long. From germline, CDR1 is LNHNV and CDR2 YYDKDF (reference sequence). The CDR3 here is CATSVHERGPTNGYTF. The DNA for the CDR3 is TGTGCCACCAGCGTTCACGAGCGGGGGCCGACGAATGGCTACACCTTC.

This clonotype has a count of ten or more. The chain employs TRBV24-1 and TRBJ1-5; D remains unclear. CDR1 and CDR2 (germline): KGHDR, SFDVKD. V lost 6 bases and J lost 3, with 11 bases in between. This CDR3 spans 14 amino acids. CDR3 in amino acids: CATSSPYTNQPQHF. CDR3 coding DNA: TGTGCCACCAGTTCTCCCTACACCAATCAGCCCCAGCATTTT.

Comment on this clonotype: As the CDR3 is not closed by the conserved phenylalanine or tryptophan, this likely results from a read error. It is unclear where the CDR3 begins or ends on the DNA, so no DNA is shown, and the CDR3 is as TCRdb lists it. The chain is built from TRBV5-5 and TRBJ2-6. Inclusive of both ends, the CDR3 amounts to 8 amino acids. Per the germline V gene, CDR1 is SGHKS and CDR2 is YYEKEE (reference sequence). The CDR3 is CASSLGHT.

This clonotype was detected ten times or more. The chain recombines TRBV5-6 with TRBJ1-3; no clear D. Germline V lookup: CDR1 SGHDT, CDR2 YYEEEE. This CDR3 is built from 16 residues. V was trimmed by 1 base and J by 1 base, leaving 12 bases between them. The CDR3 DNA follows: TGTGCCAGCAGCTTGAGGGTCAGCGCGTCTGGAAACACCATATATTTT. It encodes CASSLRVSASGNTIYF.

This clonotype was detected many times. The chain employs TRBV15 and TRBJ1-1; TRBD1 is a possible D gene (6 bases). The germline gives CDR1 LNHNV, CDR2 YYDKDF (reference sequence). V lost 4 bases and J 1 base, leaving 10 bases between the germline ends. The CDR3 runs 14 residues. The CDR3 protein is CATSIGTRNTEAFF. CDR3 sequence (DNA): TGTGCCACCAGCATTGGGACACGGAACACTGAAGCTTTCTTT.

The table lists this clonotype with many counts. A junction end diverges from the germline sequence, so it may reflect a read error. V gene TRBV15 combines with J gene TRBJ2-7; TRBD1 matches at 7 bases. Germline V gives CDR1 LNHNV, CDR2 YYDKDF (reference sequence). CDR3 length: 21 amino acids. CDR3 amino acids: CATSKHGTAFNLERSGYERYF. CDR3 nucleotides: TGTGCCACCAGCAAACACGGGACAGCTTTCAACTTGGAGAGATCTGGTTACGAGCGGTACTTC.

The table lists this clonotype with many counts. The rearrangement links TRBV7-2 to TRBJ1-2, with 11 bases lining up with TRBD1. V gave up 3 bases and J gave up 8 bases; unmatched junction bases: 2. The CDR3 spans 13 residues. The germline V gene has CDR1 SGHTA and CDR2 FQGNSA. This chain's CDR3 is CASSLDRGRGYTF. In DNA form, the CDR3 reads TGTGCCAGCAGCTTGGACAGGGGGCGAGGCTACACCTTC.

This chain joins TRBV12-5 and TRBJ2-7; D might be TRBD1 (6 bases). Germline values: CDR1 LGHNT, CDR2 FRNRAP. Deletions cut 2 bases from V and 0 bases from J, with 11 bases between. The CDR3 loop spans 15 amino acids. The CDR3 sequence is CASGLTPDSSYEQYF. The CDR3 DNA reads TGTGCTAGTGGTTTGACCCCGGACAGCTCCTACGAGCAGTACTTC.

Comment on this clonotype: The junction shows a germline mismatch at one end, possibly a read error. The J gene is TRBJ2-2, the V gene TRBV7-7, with 9 positions matching TRBD1. The CDR3 covers 19 residues. In germline, CDR1 is SSHAT, CDR2 FNYEAQ (reference sequence). The CDR3 DNA reads as TGTGCTAGCAGCTTATGGGGGGGACAGGGTGTTTGGGACACCGGGGAGCTGTTTTTT. Protein product: CASSLWGGQGVWDTGELFF.

In the case of this clonotype: A read error may explain this, as a much larger clone is one base away. The gene calls are TRBV7-3 and TRBJ1-4, with D tentatively TRBD1 (6 bases). This CDR3 spans 14 amino acids. The germline V gene has CDR1 SGHTA and CDR2 FQGTGA. CDR3 loop: CASSHGTTDEKLVF. The DNA for the CDR3 is TGTGCCAGCAGCCACGGGACAACTGATGAAAAACTGGTTTTT.

This clonotype was recorded many times. The chain joins TRBV4-1 to TRBJ2-7; 13 positions match TRBD2. Germline V gives CDR1 MGHRA, CDR2 YSYEKL. The CDR3 is 16 residues long. The V gene end was trimmed by 5 bases and the J gene end by 4 bases; junction bases not matched to a gene: 8. The CDR3, as DNA: TGCGCCAGCAGCTTTGGGACTAGCGGGACTATATACGAGCAGTACTTC. Protein product: CASSFGTSGTIYEQYF.

This clonotype was recorded a few times. The chain carries TRBV24-1 and TRBJ2-7; D could derive from TRBD1 or TRBD2 (5 bases each). The end of the DNA aligns better with TRBJ2-1, so the J call may be wrong. The CDR3 length is 16 residues. Germline V CDR1 and CDR2: KGHDR, SFDVKD. The CDR3 nucleotides read TGTGCCACCAGTGATTGGGACCGATCCTCCTACAATGAGCAGTTCTTC. Translation gives CATSDWDRSSYNEQFF.

In this sample, this clonotype turned up many times. The rearrangement joins TRBV20-1 to TRBJ1-2; D may be TRBD1 (5 bases). V was pared by 3 bases and J by 8 bases, with 19 bases between. The CDR3 has 14 residues. Germline V CDR1 and CDR2: DFQATT, SNEGSKA (reference sequence). DNA of the CDR3: TGCAGTGCTAGCCCGACGCAGGGTGATGGGGGCTACACCTTC. This gives the protein CSASPTQGDGGYTF.